A selection of T cell receptor beta chains follows, all from one sample in a study of blood T cells in healthy people across ages. TCRdb used MiXCR to reprocess the 5' RACE reads, holding one entry per CDR3 protein. The data contain approximately 690,000 distinct CDR3 sequences, 40% to 50% of them singletons. The sample was blood. The receptors originated from a man at least 80 years old in good health. CDR3s include the opening cysteine and the closing phenylalanine or tryptophan. The order of the fields is J gene, V gene, clone size, CDR3 length, D gene, CDR3 protein, CDR3 DNA. D genes are given only for firm matches. Size is omitted from some rows. Given values are once, few, many or a class for expanded clones.

J gene: TRBJ1-2
V gene: TRBV7-9
clone size: few
CDR3 length: 14
D gene: -
CDR3 protein: CASSLGQGLDGYTF
CDR3 DNA: TGTGCCAGCAGCTTAGGGCAGGGGTTGGATGGCTACACCTTC

J gene: TRBJ1-4
V gene: TRBV28
clone size: -
CDR3 length: 11
D gene: -
CDR3 protein: CASSLREKLFF
CDR3 DNA: TGTGCCAGCAGTTTACGGGAAAAACTGTTTTTT

J gene: TRBJ2-1
V gene: TRBV6-2/TRBV6-3
clone size: few
CDR3 length: 19
D gene: TRBD2
CDR3 protein: CASSHRGSLAGEAYNEQFF
CDR3 DNA: TGTGCCAGCAGTCACAGGGGGTCACTAGCGGGAGAAGCCTACAATGAGCAGTTCTTC

J gene: TRBJ2-5
V gene: TRBV27
clone size: few
CDR3 length: 15
D gene: TRBD2
CDR3 protein: CASSSTGTREETQYF
CDR3 DNA: TGTGCCAGCAGTTCAACCGGGACTAGGGAAGAGACCCAGTACTTC

J gene: TRBJ1-6
V gene: TRBV7-9
clone size: -
CDR3 length: 14
D gene: -
CDR3 protein: CASSLQGRGSPLHF
CDR3 DNA: TGTGCCAGCAGCCTACAGGGACGGGGTTCACCCCTCCACTTT

J gene: TRBJ1-2
V gene: TRBV20-1
clone size: -
CDR3 length: 16
D gene: -
CDR3 protein: CSATRTRPAINYGYTF
CDR3 DNA: TGCAGTGCAACTCGGACACGACCAGCCATTAACTATGGCTACACCTTC

J gene: TRBJ2-4
V gene: TRBV6-6
clone size: many
CDR3 length: 13
D gene: -
CDR3 protein: CASKAVAKNIQYF
CDR3 DNA: TGTGCCAGCAAGGCAGTAGCCAAAAACATTCAGTACTTC

J gene: TRBJ1-1
V gene: TRBV10-3
clone size: -
CDR3 length: 14
D gene: -
CDR3 protein: CAISVKGSFTEAFF
CDR3 DNA: TGTGCCATCAGTGTTAAGGGGAGTTTCACTGAAGCTTTCTTT

J gene: TRBJ1-4
V gene: TRBV18
clone size: -
CDR3 length: 14
D gene: -
CDR3 protein: CASSPPSGGEKLFF
CDR3 DNA: TGTGCCAGCTCACCACCTTCCGGGGGAGAAAAACTGTTTTTT

J gene: TRBJ1-6
V gene: TRBV20-1
clone size: -
CDR3 length: 19
D gene: -
CDR3 protein: CSARVGGAEGLGLNSPLHF
CDR3 DNA: TGCAGTGCTAGAGTGGGGGGGGCTGAGGGCCTTGGGCTTAATTCACCCCTCCACTTT

J gene: TRBJ2-7
V gene: TRBV6-6
clone size: few
CDR3 length: 14
D gene: TRBD2
CDR3 protein: CASIHGGTAYEQYF
CDR3 DNA: TGTGCCAGCATCCACGGGGGGACGGCTTACGAGCAGTACTTC

J gene: TRBJ1-1
V gene: TRBV9
clone size: few
CDR3 length: 13
D gene: -
CDR3 protein: CASSVDMNTEAFF
CDR3 DNA: TGTGCCAGCAGCGTAGACATGAACACTGAAGCTTTCTTT

J gene: TRBJ2-5
V gene: TRBV5-5
clone size: -
CDR3 length: 15
D gene: -
CDR3 protein: CASSPSQLPDQTQYF
CDR3 DNA: TGTGCCAGCAGCCCGAGTCAACTCCCCGACCAGACCCAGTACTTC

J gene: TRBJ2-3
V gene: TRBV9
clone size: -
CDR3 length: 15
D gene: TRBD2
CDR3 protein: CASSVAAGGRYTQYF
CDR3 DNA: TGTGCCAGCAGCGTAGCGGCGGGAGGGCGATATACGCAGTATTTT

J gene: TRBJ2-3
V gene: TRBV5-4
clone size: -
CDR3 length: 14
D gene: -
CDR3 protein: CASSVPSGTDTQYF
CDR3 DNA: TGTGCCAGCAGCGTACCCAGTGGCACAGATACGCAGTATTTT

J gene: TRBJ2-5
V gene: TRBV7-2
clone size: -
CDR3 length: 14
D gene: TRBD1
CDR3 protein: CASSGDRGGETQYF
CDR3 DNA: TGTGCCAGCAGCGGGGACAGGGGCGGGGAGACCCAGTACTTC

J gene: TRBJ2-1
V gene: TRBV10-1
clone size: -
CDR3 length: 16
D gene: TRBD2
CDR3 protein: CATKPGLAGAEGEQFF
CDR3 DNA: TGCGCCACCAAGCCGGGACTAGCGGGGGCTGAGGGTGAGCAGTTCTTC

J gene: TRBJ2-3
V gene: TRBV20-1
clone size: -
CDR3 length: 16
D gene: -
CDR3 protein: CSAILPLQGLTDTQYF
CDR3 DNA: TGCAGTGCTATCCTCCCCCTTCAGGGGCTCACAGATACGCAGTATTTT

J gene: TRBJ1-5
V gene: TRBV20-1
clone size: -
CDR3 length: 15
D gene: -
CDR3 protein: CSARGPGAGSQPQHF
CDR3 DNA: TGCAGTGCTAGAGGACCGGGGGCTGGAAGTCAGCCCCAGCATTTT

J gene: TRBJ1-5
V gene: TRBV6-5
clone size: -
CDR3 length: 15
D gene: TRBD1
CDR3 protein: CASSPTGNGNQPQHF
CDR3 DNA: TGTGCCAGCAGTCCGACAGGGAACGGCAATCAGCCCCAGCATTTT

J gene: TRBJ2-1
V gene: TRBV14
clone size: few
CDR3 length: 16
D gene: -
CDR3 protein: CASSPSWLRDLNEQFF
CDR3 DNA: TGTGCCAGCAGCCCCTCTTGGTTGCGGGATCTCAATGAGCAGTTCTTC

J gene: TRBJ1-6
V gene: TRBV6-2/TRBV6-3
clone size: -
CDR3 length: 16
D gene: -
CDR3 protein: CASSRTRTATHSPPHF
CDR3 DNA: TGTGCCAGCAGCCGCACCCGGACAGCAACTCATTCACCCCCCCACTTT

J gene: TRBJ2-7
V gene: TRBV6-2/TRBV6-3
clone size: many
CDR3 length: 15
D gene: TRBD2
CDR3 protein: CASSQLAGAFGEQYF
CDR3 DNA: TGTGCCAGCAGTCAGCTAGCGGGAGCCTTCGGAGAGCAGTACTTC

J gene: TRBJ2-7
V gene: TRBV6-2/TRBV6-3
clone size: once
CDR3 length: 16
D gene: -
CDR3 protein: CASITPGGGSTYEQYF
CDR3 DNA: TGTGCCAGCATTACCCCCGGGGGTGGATCCACCTACGAGCAGTACTTC

J gene: TRBJ2-1
V gene: TRBV30
clone size: many
CDR3 length: 14
D gene: TRBD2
CDR3 protein: CAYQTGRAYNEQFF
CDR3 DNA: TGTGCCTACCAAACCGGGAGGGCCTACAATGAGCAGTTCTTC

J gene: TRBJ2-1
V gene: TRBV20-1
clone size: -
CDR3 length: 16
D gene: -
CDR3 protein: CSARDRRVGKYDEQFF
CDR3 DNA: TGCAGTGCTAGAGATCGTAGGGTCGGCAAGTACGATGAGCAGTTCTTC

J gene: TRBJ2-5
V gene: TRBV6-5
clone size: -
CDR3 length: 14
D gene: -
CDR3 protein: CASSLLTDQETQYF
CDR3 DNA: TGTGCCAGCAGTCTTCTGACAGACCAAGAGACCCAGTACTTC

J gene: TRBJ2-1
V gene: TRBV29-1
clone size: -
CDR3 length: 14
D gene: -
CDR3 protein: CSVVPLVRSNEQFF
CDR3 DNA: TGCAGCGTTGTCCCACTAGTCCGGTCCAATGAGCAGTTCTTC

J gene: TRBJ1-1
V gene: TRBV2
clone size: few
CDR3 length: 14
D gene: -
CDR3 protein: CASSADTGSTEAFF
CDR3 DNA: TGTGCCAGCAGTGCTGACACGGGGAGCACTGAAGCTTTCTTT

J gene: TRBJ2-1
V gene: TRBV14
clone size: few
CDR3 length: 14
D gene: TRBD2
CDR3 protein: CASSQDYTTSGQFF
CDR3 DNA: TGTGCCAGCAGCCAAGATTATACTACTAGCGGACAGTTCTTC

J gene: TRBJ2-4
V gene: TRBV28
clone size: -
CDR3 length: 15
D gene: TRBD2
CDR3 protein: CASSITGGGKNIQYF
CDR3 DNA: TGTGCCAGCAGCATTACGGGGGGTGGCAAAAACATTCAGTACTTC

J gene: TRBJ2-7
V gene: TRBV29-1
clone size: many
CDR3 length: 14
D gene: TRBD1
CDR3 protein: CSVVAGQGAYEQYF
CDR3 DNA: TGCAGCGTTGTGGCTGGACAGGGGGCCTACGAGCAGTACTTC

J gene: TRBJ1-2
V gene: TRBV4-3
clone size: -
CDR3 length: 14
D gene: TRBD1
CDR3 protein: CASSARDRTYGYTF
CDR3 DNA: TGCGCCAGCAGCGCAAGGGACAGAACCTATGGCTACACCTTC

J gene: TRBJ1-4
V gene: TRBV4-1
clone size: -
CDR3 length: 15
D gene: TRBD1
CDR3 protein: CTSSQAPTGDEKLFF
CDR3 DNA: TGCACCAGCAGCCAAGCCCCCACAGGGGATGAAAAACTGTTTTTT

J gene: TRBJ2-1
V gene: TRBV5-1
clone size: many
CDR3 length: 14
D gene: TRBD1
CDR3 protein: CASSTGQSYNEQFF
CDR3 DNA: TGTGCCAGCAGCACGGGACAGTCCTACAATGAGCAGTTCTTC

J gene: TRBJ2-7
V gene: TRBV18
clone size: -
CDR3 length: 13
D gene: -
CDR3 protein: CASSPRSSDEQYF
CDR3 DNA: TGTGCCAGCTCACCAAGGAGCAGCGACGAGCAGTACTTC

J gene: TRBJ2-1
V gene: TRBV29-1
clone size: -
CDR3 length: 15
D gene: TRBD2
CDR3 protein: CSVEGPGGRYNEQFF
CDR3 DNA: TGCAGCGTTGAGGGCCCGGGGGGGAGGTACAATGAGCAGTTCTTC

J gene: TRBJ2-3
V gene: TRBV6-5
clone size: -
CDR3 length: 15
D gene: TRBD2
CDR3 protein: CASSPGTSGSDTQYF
CDR3 DNA: TGTGCCAGCAGTCCCGGGACTAGCGGGAGTGATACGCAGTATTTT

J gene: TRBJ2-7
V gene: TRBV27
clone size: -
CDR3 length: 15
D gene: TRBD1
CDR3 protein: CASSYRGIAYNEQYF
CDR3 DNA: TGTGCCAGCAGTTACAGGGGTATTGCCTACAATGAGCAGTACTTC

J gene: TRBJ2-1
V gene: TRBV28
clone size: -
CDR3 length: 16
D gene: TRBD2
CDR3 protein: CASSLRVVAGPNEQFF
CDR3 DNA: TGTGCCAGCAGTCTACGAGTGGTAGCGGGTCCCAATGAGCAGTTCTTC

J gene: TRBJ2-7
V gene: TRBV28
clone size: -
CDR3 length: 16
D gene: TRBD1
CDR3 protein: CASSPRTGEDFYEQYF
CDR3 DNA: TGTGCCAGCAGTCCTCGGACAGGGGAAGATTTCTACGAGCAGTACTTC

J gene: TRBJ2-1
V gene: TRBV5-5
clone size: -
CDR3 length: 16
D gene: -
CDR3 protein: CASSFERSSNQETQFF
CDR3 DNA: TGTGCCAGCAGCTTCGAACGGAGCTCGAACCAAGAGACCCAGTTCTTC

J gene: TRBJ2-3
V gene: TRBV7-2
clone size: -
CDR3 length: 15
D gene: -
CDR3 protein: CASSYGASWADAQYF
CDR3 DNA: TGTGCCAGCAGCTACGGGGCTAGTTGGGCAGATGCGCAGTATTTT

J gene: TRBJ1-2
V gene: TRBV6-1
clone size: -
CDR3 length: 14
D gene: -
CDR3 protein: CASSETGLNYGYTF
CDR3 DNA: TGTGCCAGCAGTGAGACGGGACTTAACTATGGCTACACCTTC

J gene: TRBJ2-1
V gene: TRBV3-1
clone size: -
CDR3 length: 16
D gene: TRBD2
CDR3 protein: CASSRISGGSYNEQFF
CDR3 DNA: TGTGCCAGCAGCAGGATTAGCGGGGGTTCCTACAATGAGCAGTTCTTC

J gene: TRBJ2-7
V gene: TRBV7-9
clone size: few
CDR3 length: 13
D gene: TRBD1
CDR3 protein: CASSRGTGLEQYF
CDR3 DNA: TGTGCCAGCAGCCGTGGGACAGGGCTCGAGCAGTACTTC

J gene: TRBJ2-3
V gene: TRBV9
clone size: few
CDR3 length: 14
D gene: -
CDR3 protein: CASSLQGFADTQYF
CDR3 DNA: TGTGCCAGCAGCCTACAGGGTTTTGCAGATACGCAGTATTTT

J gene: TRBJ2-7
V gene: TRBV20-1
clone size: few
CDR3 length: 15
D gene: TRBD2
CDR3 protein: CSATRTSGSSNEQYF
CDR3 DNA: TGCAGTGCAACCCGGACTAGCGGGAGTTCCAACGAGCAGTACTTC